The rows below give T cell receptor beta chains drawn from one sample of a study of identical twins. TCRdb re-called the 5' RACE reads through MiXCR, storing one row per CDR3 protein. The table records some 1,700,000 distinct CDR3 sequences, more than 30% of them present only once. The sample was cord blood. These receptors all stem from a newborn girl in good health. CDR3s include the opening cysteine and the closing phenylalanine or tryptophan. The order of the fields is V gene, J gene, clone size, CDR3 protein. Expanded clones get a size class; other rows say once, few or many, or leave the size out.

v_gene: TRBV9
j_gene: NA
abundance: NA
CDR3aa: CASGVGVRSYNEQYF

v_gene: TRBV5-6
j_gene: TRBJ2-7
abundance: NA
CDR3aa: CASSFRTSGSSHNEQYF

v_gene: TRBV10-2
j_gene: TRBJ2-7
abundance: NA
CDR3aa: CASTDRGASYEQYF

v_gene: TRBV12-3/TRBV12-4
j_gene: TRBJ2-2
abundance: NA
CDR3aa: CASKGLNTGELFF

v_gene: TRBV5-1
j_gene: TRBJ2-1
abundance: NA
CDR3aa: CASSSGLTENNEQFF

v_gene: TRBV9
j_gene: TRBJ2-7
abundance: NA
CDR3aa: CASSVAGSPLYEQYF

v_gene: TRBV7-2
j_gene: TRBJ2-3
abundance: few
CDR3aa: CASSLVVGPSGGAQYF

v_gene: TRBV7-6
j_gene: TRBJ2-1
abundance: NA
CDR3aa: CASSLSLASYNEQFF

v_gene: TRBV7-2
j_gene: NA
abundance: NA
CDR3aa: CASSLGGRGASSSYNEQYF

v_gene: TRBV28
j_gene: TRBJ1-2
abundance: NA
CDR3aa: CASTILTGGIRYTF

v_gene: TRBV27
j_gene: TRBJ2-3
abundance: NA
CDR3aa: CASSRGLSSTEEQYF

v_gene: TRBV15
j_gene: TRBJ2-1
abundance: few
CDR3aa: CATSRDIGREQFF

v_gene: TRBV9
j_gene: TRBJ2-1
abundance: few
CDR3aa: CASSVAPLAGVYNEQFF

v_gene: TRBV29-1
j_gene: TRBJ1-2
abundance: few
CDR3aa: CSVRPTERGNTF

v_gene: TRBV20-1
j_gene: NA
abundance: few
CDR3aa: CSAARGGGETQYF

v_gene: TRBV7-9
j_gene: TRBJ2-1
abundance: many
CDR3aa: CASSSGDYNEQFF

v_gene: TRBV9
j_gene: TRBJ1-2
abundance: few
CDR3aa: CASSVTLQGGYGYTF

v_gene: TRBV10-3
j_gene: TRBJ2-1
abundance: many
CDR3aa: CATGRVAGVYNEQFF

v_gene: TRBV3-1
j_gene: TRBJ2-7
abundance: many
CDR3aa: CASSHNDRKHEQYF

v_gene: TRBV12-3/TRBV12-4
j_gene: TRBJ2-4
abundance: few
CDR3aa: CASRSGTGGNIQYF

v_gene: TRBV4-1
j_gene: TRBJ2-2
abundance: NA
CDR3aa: CASSQERSTGELFF

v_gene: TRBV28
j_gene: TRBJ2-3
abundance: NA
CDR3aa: CASSFLAGREGTDTQYF

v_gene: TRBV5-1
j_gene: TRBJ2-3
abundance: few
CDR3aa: CASSRIGYYTDTQYF

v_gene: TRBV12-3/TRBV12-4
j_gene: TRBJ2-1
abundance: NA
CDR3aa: CASSPSLAGEGNEQFF

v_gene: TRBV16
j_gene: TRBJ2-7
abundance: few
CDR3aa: CASSRGQGYNEQYF

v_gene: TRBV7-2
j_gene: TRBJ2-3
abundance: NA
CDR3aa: CASSLDPFFSTDTQYF

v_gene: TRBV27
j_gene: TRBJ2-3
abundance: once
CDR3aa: CASSKSGGAPNTQYF

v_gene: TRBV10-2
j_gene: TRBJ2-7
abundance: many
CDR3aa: CASEGPSSYEQYF

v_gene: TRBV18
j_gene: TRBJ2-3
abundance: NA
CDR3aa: CASSPGTGNADTQYF

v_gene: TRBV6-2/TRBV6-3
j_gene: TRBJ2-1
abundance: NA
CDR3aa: CASSYDPGSRQFF

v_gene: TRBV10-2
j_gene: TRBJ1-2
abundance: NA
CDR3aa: CASTKGAGYGYTF

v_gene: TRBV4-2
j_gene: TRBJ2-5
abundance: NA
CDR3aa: CASSQVSVKLAVETQYF

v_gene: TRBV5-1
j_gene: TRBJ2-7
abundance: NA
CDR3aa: CASSLTLAGTYEQYF

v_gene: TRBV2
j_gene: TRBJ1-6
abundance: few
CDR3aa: CASSRTENSPLHF

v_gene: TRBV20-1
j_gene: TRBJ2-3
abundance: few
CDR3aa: CSALRRGASTDTQYF

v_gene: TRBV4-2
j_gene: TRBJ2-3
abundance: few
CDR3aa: CASSQGLVITGAGVKMDTQYF

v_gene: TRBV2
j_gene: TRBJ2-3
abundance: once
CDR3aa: CASSARGEGTQYF

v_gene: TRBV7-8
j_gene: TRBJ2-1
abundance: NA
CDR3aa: CASTMQGGHYNEQFF

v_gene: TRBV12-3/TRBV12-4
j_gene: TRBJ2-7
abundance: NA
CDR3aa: CASSFGTGGCEQYF

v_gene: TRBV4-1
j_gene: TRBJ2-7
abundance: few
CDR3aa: CASSQTSGSSSSYEQYF

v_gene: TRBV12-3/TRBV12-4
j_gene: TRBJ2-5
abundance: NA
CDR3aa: CASSPRSRTQYF

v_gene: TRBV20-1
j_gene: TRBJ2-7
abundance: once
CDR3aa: CNARASGGWYEQYF

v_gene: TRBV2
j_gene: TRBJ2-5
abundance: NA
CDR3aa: CASSEETRRGETQYF